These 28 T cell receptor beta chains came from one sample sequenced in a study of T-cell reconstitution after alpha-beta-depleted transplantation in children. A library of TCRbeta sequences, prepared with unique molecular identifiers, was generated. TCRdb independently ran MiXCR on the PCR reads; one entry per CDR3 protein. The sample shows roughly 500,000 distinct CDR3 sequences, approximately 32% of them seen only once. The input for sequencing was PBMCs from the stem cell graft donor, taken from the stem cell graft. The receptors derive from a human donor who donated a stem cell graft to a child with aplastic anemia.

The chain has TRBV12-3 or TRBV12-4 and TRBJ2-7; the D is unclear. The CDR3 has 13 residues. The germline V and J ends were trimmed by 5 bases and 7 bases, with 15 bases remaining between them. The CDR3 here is CASSPNTPREQYF. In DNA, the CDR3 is TGTGCCAGCAGTCCAAATACGCCAAGGGAGCAGTACTTC.

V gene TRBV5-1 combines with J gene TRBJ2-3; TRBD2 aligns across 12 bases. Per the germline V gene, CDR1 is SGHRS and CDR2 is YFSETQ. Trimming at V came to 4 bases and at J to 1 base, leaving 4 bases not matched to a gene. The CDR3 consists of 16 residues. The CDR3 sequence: CASSRLAGVGTDTQYF. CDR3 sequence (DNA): TGCGCCAGCAGCAGACTAGCGGGAGTTGGCACAGATACGCAGTATTTT.

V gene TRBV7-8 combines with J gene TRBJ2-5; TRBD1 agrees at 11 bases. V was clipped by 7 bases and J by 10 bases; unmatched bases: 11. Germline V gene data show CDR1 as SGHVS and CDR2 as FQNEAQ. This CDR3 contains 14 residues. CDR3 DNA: TGTGCCAGCACCAAACCCGGGACAGGGGGGGACCAGTACTTC. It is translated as CASTKPGTGGDQYF. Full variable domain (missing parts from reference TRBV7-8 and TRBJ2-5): GAGVSQSPRYKVAKRGQDVALRCDPISGHVSLFWYQQALGQGPEFLTYFQNEAQLDKSGLPSDRFFAERPEGSVSTLKIQRTQQEDSAVYLCASTKPGTGGDQYFGPGTRLLVL.

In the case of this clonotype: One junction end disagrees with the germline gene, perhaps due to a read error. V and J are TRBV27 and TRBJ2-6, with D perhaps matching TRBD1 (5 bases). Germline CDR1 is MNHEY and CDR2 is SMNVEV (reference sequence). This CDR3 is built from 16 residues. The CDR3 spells CASSLLYSSGANVQTF. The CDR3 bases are TGTGCCAGCAGTTTATTATACAGCTCTGGGGCCAACGTCCAGACTTTC.

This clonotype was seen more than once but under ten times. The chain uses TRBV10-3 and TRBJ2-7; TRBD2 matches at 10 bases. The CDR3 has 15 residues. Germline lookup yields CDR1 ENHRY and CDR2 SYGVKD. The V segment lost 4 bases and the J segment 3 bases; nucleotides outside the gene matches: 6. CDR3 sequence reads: CAISATSGYYYEQYV. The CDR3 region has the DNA TGTGCCATCAGTGCGACTAGCGGGTACTACTACGAGCAGTACGTC.

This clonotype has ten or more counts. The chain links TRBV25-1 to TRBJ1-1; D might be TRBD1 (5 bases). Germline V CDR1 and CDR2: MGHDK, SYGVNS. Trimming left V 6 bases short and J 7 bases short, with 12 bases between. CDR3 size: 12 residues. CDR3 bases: TGTGCCAGCAGGGTGAGTCAGGGTGAAGCTTTCTTT. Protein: CASRVSQGEAFF.

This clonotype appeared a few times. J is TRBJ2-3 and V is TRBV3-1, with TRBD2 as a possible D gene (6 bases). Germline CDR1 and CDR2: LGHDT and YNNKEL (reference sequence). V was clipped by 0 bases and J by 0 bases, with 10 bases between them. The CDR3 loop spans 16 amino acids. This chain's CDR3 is CASSQDGAGSTDTQYF. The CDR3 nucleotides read TGTGCCAGCAGCCAAGATGGGGCGGGAAGCACAGATACGCAGTATTTT.

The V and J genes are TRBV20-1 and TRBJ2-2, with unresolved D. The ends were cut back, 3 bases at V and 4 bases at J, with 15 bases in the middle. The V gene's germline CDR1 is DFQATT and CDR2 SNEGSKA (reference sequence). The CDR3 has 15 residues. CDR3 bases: TGCAGTGCTAGGGGCAGTGTATCTATCACCGGGGAGCTGTTTTTT. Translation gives CSARGSVSITGELFF.

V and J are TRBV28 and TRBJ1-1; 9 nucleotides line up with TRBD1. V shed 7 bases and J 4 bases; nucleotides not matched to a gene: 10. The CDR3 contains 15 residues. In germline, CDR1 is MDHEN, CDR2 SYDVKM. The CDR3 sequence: CASTSGTGRSTEAFF. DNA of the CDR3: TGTGCCAGCACCTCCGGGACAGGGAGGTCCACTGAAGCTTTCTTT.

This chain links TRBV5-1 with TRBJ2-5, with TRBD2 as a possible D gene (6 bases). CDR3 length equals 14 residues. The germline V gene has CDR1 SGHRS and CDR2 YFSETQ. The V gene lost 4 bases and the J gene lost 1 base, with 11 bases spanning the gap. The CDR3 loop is CASSAGRTQETQYF. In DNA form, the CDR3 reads TGCGCCAGCAGCGCGGGACGGACCCAAGAGACCCAGTACTTC.

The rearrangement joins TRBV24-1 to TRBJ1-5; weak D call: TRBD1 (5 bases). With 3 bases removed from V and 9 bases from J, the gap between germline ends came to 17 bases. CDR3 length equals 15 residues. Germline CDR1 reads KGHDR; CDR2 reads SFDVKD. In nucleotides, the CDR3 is TGTGCCACCAGTGATCGAGGACGGGACGTTGGGCCCCAGCATTTT. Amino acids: CATSDRGRDVGPQHF.

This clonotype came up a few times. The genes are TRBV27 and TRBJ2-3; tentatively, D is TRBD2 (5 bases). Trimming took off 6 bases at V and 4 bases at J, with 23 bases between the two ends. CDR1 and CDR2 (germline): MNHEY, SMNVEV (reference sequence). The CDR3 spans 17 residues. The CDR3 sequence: CASSRDLLVDIPDTQYF. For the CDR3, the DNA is TGTGCCAGCAGCCGGGATTTGTTGGTCGACATCCCAGATACGCAGTATTTT.

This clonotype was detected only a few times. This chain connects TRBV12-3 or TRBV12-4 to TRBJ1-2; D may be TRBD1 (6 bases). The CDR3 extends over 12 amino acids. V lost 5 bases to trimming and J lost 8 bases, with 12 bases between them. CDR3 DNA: TGTGCCAGCAGTACTAACAGGGTCGGCTACACCTTC. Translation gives CASSTNRVGYTF.

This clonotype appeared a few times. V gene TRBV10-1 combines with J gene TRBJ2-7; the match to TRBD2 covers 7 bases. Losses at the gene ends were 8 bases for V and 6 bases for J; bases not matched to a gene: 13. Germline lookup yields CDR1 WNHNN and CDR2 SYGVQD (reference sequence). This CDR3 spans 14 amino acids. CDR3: CASLHTSDRGEQYV. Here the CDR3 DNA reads TGCGCCAGCCTCCATACTAGCGACCGGGGCGAGCAGTACGTC.

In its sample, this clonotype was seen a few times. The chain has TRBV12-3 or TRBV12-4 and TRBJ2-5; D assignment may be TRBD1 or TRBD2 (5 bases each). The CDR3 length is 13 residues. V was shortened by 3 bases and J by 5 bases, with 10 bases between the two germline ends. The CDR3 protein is CASSLAGTETQYF. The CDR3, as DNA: TGTGCCAGCAGTTTGGCAGGGACGGAGACCCAGTACTTC.

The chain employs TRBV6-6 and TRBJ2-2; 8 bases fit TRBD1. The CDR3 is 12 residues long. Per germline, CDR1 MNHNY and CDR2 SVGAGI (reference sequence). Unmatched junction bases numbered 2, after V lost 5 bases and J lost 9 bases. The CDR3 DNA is TGTGCCAGCAGTCGGACAGGGAGGGAGCTGTTTTTT. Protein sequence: CASSRTGRELFF.

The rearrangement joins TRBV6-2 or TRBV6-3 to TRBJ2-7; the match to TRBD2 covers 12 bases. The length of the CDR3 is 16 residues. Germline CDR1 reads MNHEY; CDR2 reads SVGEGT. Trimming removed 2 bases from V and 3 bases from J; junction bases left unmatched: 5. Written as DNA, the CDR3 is TGTGCCAGCAGTTACCCGACTAGCGGGAGTCGCTACGAGCAGTACTTC. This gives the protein CASSYPTSGSRYEQYF.

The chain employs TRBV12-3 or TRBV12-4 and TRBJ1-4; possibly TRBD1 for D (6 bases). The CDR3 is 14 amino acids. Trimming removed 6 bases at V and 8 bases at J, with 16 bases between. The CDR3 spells CASSPRGRREKLFF. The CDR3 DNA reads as TGTGCCAGCAGCCCACGGGGGCGCCGCGAAAAACTGTTTTTT.

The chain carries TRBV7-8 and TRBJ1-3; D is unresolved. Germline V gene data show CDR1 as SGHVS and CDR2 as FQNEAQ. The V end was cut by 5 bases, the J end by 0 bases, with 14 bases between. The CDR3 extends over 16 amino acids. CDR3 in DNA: TGTGCCAGCAGCCCTACCAACGCTCCCTCTGGAAACACCATATATTTT. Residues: CASSPTNAPSGNTIYF.

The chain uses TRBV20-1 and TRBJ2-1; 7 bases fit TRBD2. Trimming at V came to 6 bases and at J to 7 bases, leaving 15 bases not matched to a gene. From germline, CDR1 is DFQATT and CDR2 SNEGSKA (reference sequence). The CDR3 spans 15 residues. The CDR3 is CSASDGGGPRNEQFF. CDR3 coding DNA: TGCAGTGCCTCCGACGGGGGAGGGCCACGGAATGAGCAGTTCTTC.

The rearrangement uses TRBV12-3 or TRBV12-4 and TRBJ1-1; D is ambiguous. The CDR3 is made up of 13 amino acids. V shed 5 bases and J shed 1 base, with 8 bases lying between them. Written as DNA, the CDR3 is TGTGCCAGCAGTCTAATCAGGAACACTGAAGCTTTCTTT. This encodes CASSLIRNTEAFF.

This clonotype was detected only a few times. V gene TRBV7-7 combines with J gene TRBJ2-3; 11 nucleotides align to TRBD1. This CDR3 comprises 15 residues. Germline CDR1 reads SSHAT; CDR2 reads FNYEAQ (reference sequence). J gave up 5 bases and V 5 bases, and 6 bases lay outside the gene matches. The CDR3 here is CASSRDRGAEDTQYF. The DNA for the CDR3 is TGTGCCAGCAGCCGGGACAGGGGGGCAGAAGATACGCAGTATTTT.

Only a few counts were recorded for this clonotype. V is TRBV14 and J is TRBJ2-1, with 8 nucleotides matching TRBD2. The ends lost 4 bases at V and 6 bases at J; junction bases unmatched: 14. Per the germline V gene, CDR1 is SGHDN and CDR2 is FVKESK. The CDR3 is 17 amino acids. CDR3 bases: TGTGCCAGCAGCCCCTTCCTGGGCGGGAGGAGAGGCAATGAGCAGTTCTTC. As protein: CASSPFLGGRRGNEQFF.

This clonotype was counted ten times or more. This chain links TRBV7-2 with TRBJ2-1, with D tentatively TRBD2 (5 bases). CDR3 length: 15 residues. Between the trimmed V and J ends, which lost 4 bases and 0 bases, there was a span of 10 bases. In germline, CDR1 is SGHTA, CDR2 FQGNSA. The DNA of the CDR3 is TGTGCCAGCAGCTCCTTCGGGGTCTCCTACAATGAGCAGTTCTTC. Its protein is CASSSFGVSYNEQFF.

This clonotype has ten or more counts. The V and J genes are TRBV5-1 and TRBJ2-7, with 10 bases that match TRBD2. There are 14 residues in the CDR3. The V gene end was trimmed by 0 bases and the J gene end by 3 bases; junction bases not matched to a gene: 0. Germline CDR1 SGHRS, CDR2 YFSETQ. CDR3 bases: TGCGCCAGCAGCTTGGGGACTAGCGGCTACGAGCAGTACTTC. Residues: CASSLGTSGYEQYF. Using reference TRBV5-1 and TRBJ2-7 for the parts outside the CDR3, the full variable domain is KAGVTQTPRYLIKTRGQQVTLSCSPISGHRSVSWYQQTPGQGLQFLFEYFSETQRNKGNFPGRFSGRQFSNSRSEMNVSTLELGDSALYLCASSLGTSGYEQYFGPGTRLTVT.

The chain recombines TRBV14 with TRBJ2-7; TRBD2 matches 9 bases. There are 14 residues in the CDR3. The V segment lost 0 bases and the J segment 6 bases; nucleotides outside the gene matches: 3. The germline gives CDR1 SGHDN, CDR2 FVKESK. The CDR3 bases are TGTGCCAGCAGCCAAGAGGTGACTAGCGGCGAGCAGTACTTC. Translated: CASSQEVTSGEQYF. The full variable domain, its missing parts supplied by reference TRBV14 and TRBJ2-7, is EAGVTQFPSHSVIEKGQTVTLRCDPISGHDNLYWYRRVMGKEIKFLLHFVKESKQDESGMPNNRFLAERTGGTYSTLKVQPAELEDSGVYFCASSQEVTSGEQYFGPGTRLTVT.

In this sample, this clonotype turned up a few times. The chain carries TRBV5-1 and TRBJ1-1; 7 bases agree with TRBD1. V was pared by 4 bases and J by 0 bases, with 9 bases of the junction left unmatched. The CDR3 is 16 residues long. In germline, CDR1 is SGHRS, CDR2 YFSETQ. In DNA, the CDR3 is TGCGCCAGCAGCATGACAGGGAGGGTTATGAACACTGAAGCTTTCTTT. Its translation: CASSMTGRVMNTEAFF.

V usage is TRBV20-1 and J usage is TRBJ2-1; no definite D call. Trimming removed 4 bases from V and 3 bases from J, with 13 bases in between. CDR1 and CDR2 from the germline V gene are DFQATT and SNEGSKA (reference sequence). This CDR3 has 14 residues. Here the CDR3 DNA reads TGCAGTGCTATTGGCCCGGATCTCTACAATGAGCAGTTCTTC. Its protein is CSAIGPDLYNEQFF.